The 14 T cell receptor beta chains presented below share a single source sample, sequenced in a study of PD-1 blockade in classical Hodgkin lymphoma. Autologous stem cell transplantation was followed by relapse in every patient, and brentuximab vedotin exposure varied. This table comes from immunoSEQ multiplex PCR, and its TCRdb copy is limited to in-frame clones, with some not included. The data contain about 97,000 clones, 85% to 90% of them singletons. The sample here was peripheral blood mononuclear cells (PBMCs), taken before the second cycle of nivolumab. Every receptor here comes from a human donor with classical Hodgkin lymphoma.

This chain connects TRBV5-1 to TRBJ1-1; D is unclear. Trimming pared 2 bases from V and 1 base from J, leaving 15 bases between. The CDR3 covers 16 residues. Germline values: CDR1 SGHRS, CDR2 YFSETQ. The CDR3 DNA reads TGCGCCAGCAGCTTCGTTCTTAGCAGTGGGAACACTGAAGCTTTCTTT. This gives the protein CASSFVLSSGNTEAFF.

The genes are TRBV6-4 and TRBJ2-1; D may correspond to TRBD1 or TRBD2 (6 bases each). The CDR3 contains 15 residues. Germline loops: CDR1 MRHNA, CDR2 SNTAGT. Trimming removed 7 bases at V and 0 bases at J, with 13 bases between. For the CDR3, the DNA is TGTGCCAGCACCCCGGAGGGGGGCTCCTACAATGAGCAGTTCTTC. Protein sequence: CASTPEGGSYNEQFF.

This clone was picked up a small number of times. The chain couples TRBV7-2 to TRBJ2-7; D not certain. The germline gives CDR1 SGHTA, CDR2 FQGNSA. The germline V and J ends were trimmed by 1 base and 0 bases, with 10 bases remaining between them. The CDR3 contains 15 residues. This CDR3 is CASSLVPRSSYEQYF. The CDR3 DNA is TGTGCCAGCAGCTTAGTACCTAGGAGCTCCTACGAGCAGTACTTC.

This clone was observed once. The genes are TRBV7-2 and TRBJ2-3; D possibly corresponds to TRBD1 (8 bases). V lost 3 bases and J 5 bases, leaving 15 bases between the germline ends. The CDR3 is 15 amino acids. Germline values: CDR1 SGHTA, CDR2 FQGNSA. The CDR3 DNA follows: TGTGCCAGCAGCTTCACAGGGGGGGCGGTAGATACGCAGTATTTT. It specifies CASSFTGGAVDTQYF.

The chain has TRBV7-2 and TRBJ1-1, with 7 bases matching TRBD1. The trim removed 1 base at V and 4 bases at J, leaving 15 bases unmatched. Germline CDR1 is SGHTA and CDR2 is FQGNSA. This CDR3 is built from 18 residues. CDR3 amino acids: CASSLGGTARLVGTEAFF. CDR3 in DNA: TGTGCCAGCAGCTTAGGAGGGACAGCGCGGCTGGTGGGCACTGAAGCTTTCTTT.

The rearrangement joins TRBV2 to TRBJ2-3, with 15 bases lining up with TRBD2. With 4 bases clipped from V and 6 bases from J, the junction kept 5 bases outside the gene matches. The CDR3 has 16 residues. In germline, CDR1 is SNHLY, CDR2 FYNNEI. In DNA form, the CDR3 reads TGTGCCAGCAGTGGAGGGACTAGCGGGGGGAGGGATACGCAGTATTTT. This sequence encodes CASSGGTSGGRDTQYF.

This rearrangement joins TRBV7-2 to TRBJ1-4; D ambiguous. The V end lost 2 bases, the J end lost 0 bases, and 7 bases lay between the germline ends. From germline, CDR1 is SGHTA and CDR2 FQGNSA. CDR3 length equals 15 residues. CDR3 region: CASSLQPATNEKLFF. As DNA, the CDR3 is TGTGCCAGCAGCTTACAACCTGCAACTAATGAAAAACTGTTTTTT.

The chain has TRBV5-4 and TRBJ1-4, with a possible D match to TRBD1 (6 bases). The V gene's germline CDR1 is SGHNT and CDR2 YYREEE (reference sequence). CDR3 size: 14 residues. V was shortened by 0 bases and J by 8 bases, with 11 bases between the two germline ends. CDR3 DNA sequence: TGTGCCAGCAGCTTGGCCGGGGGGCTGGAAAAACTGTTTTTT. It specifies CASSLAGGLEKLFF. The full variable domain, its missing parts supplied by reference TRBV5-4 and TRBJ1-4, is ETGVTQSPTHLIKTRGQQVTLRCSSQSGHNTVSWYQQALGQGPQFIFQYYREEENGRGNFPPRFSGLQFPNYSSELNVNALELDDSALYLCASSLAGGLEKLFFGSGTQLSVL.

This rearrangement joins TRBV27 to TRBJ2-5; D gene uncertain. This CDR3 has 15 amino acids. The V end lost 7 bases, the J end lost 5 bases, and 20 bases lay between the germline ends. Germline V gene sequence: CDR1 MNHEY, CDR2 SMNVEV (reference sequence). CDR3 bases: TGTGCCAGCACATCCTACGTCTCCGCGGTTGAGACCCAGTACTTC. Protein: CASTSYVSAVETQYF.

The V and J genes are TRBV6-1 and TRBJ1-1; 8 bases match TRBD1. V gave up 7 bases and J gave up 6 bases; unmatched junction bases: 7. Germline assignment: CDR1 MNHNS and CDR2 SASEGT. The CDR3 contains 13 residues. The CDR3 protein is CASKAGGFAEAFF. CDR3 sequence (DNA): TGTGCCAGCAAGGCAGGGGGCTTCGCTGAAGCTTTCTTT.

The chain combines TRBV5-6 with TRBJ1-1; no clear D gene. Germline lookup yields CDR1 SGHDT and CDR2 YYEEEE. The CDR3 has 17 residues. Trimming left V 2 bases short and J 5 bases short, with 22 bases between. CDR3 in amino acids: CASSFLFELGEGTEAFF. The CDR3 region has the DNA TGTGCCAGCAGCTTTTTGTTCGAGTTGGGAGAAGGGACTGAAGCTTTCTTT.

V is TRBV7-2 and J is TRBJ1-3; no clear D. Trimming took off 4 bases at V and 1 base at J, with 8 bases between the two ends. This CDR3 contains 14 residues. Germline V gives CDR1 SGHTA, CDR2 FQGNSA. CDR3 DNA: TGTGCCAGCAGCTCCGGAGGGTCTGGAAACACCATATATTTT. Its protein is CASSSGGSGNTIYF. The whole variable domain, filled in from reference TRBV7-2 and TRBJ1-3, reads GAGVSQSPSNKVTEKGKDVELRCDPISGHTALYWYRQSLGQGLEFLIYFQGNSAPDKSGLPSDRFSAERTGGSVSTLTIQRTQQEDSAVYLCASSSGGSGNTIYFGEGSWLTVV.

This clone occurred a few times. The chain employs TRBV6-5 and TRBJ1-5, with 8 bases identical to TRBD1. Germline V gene lookup returns CDR1 MNHEY and CDR2 SVGAGI. The CDR3 extends over 14 amino acids. With V trimmed by 6 bases and J by 9 bases, 10 bases remained unmatched. The CDR3 bases are TGTGCCAGCAGACGCGGACAGGGACAGGTGCCCCAGCATTTT. Amino acids: CASRRGQGQVPQHF.

The chain recombines TRBV9 with TRBJ1-4; D remains ambiguous. The CDR3 runs to 15 residues. Between the trimmed V and J ends, which lost 2 bases and 0 bases, there was a span of 8 bases. Germline loops: CDR1 SGDLS, CDR2 YYNGEE. CDR3 bases: TGTGCCAGCAGCGTCAACAGTGCAACTAATGAAAAACTGTTTTTT. Translating gives CASSVNSATNEKLFF.